Listed here are 2 T cell receptor beta chains from one sample, sequenced in a study of shared clonotypes between healthy human individuals. Here immunoSEQ multiplex PCR was the method, and the copy in TCRdb shows in-frame clones only, minus some. The top ten hold roughly an eighth of the sample, which has about 530,000 clones, over 75% seen once. Sequencing input: PBMCs. The receptors were sampled from a woman aged 40 to 49 in good health. Some clones in this sample may be carry-over from other donors' samples.

This clone was observed a handful of times. The rearrangement joins TRBV30 to TRBJ1-1; D is undetermined. The CDR3 covers 13 residues. Germline V gives CDR1 GTSNPN, CDR2 SVGIG (reference sequence). Trimming took 3 bases from V and 3 from J, leaving 11 bases between them. The CDR3 loop is CAWRAGIHTEAFF. CDR3 DNA sequence: TGTGCCTGGAGGGCCGGGATACACACTGAAGCTTTCTTT.

This clone was seen a single time. The chain uses TRBV5-1 and TRBJ2-3; 10 bases are shared with TRBD1. J lost 4 bases, V lost 4 bases, and 12 bases had no gene match. Per germline, CDR1 SGHRS and CDR2 YFSETQ. This CDR3 region has 17 residues. The DNA for the CDR3 is TGCGCCAGCAGCAATAAACTGACAGGGGGCATGTCAGATACGCAGTATTTT. Translated, it gives CASSNKLTGGMSDTQYF.